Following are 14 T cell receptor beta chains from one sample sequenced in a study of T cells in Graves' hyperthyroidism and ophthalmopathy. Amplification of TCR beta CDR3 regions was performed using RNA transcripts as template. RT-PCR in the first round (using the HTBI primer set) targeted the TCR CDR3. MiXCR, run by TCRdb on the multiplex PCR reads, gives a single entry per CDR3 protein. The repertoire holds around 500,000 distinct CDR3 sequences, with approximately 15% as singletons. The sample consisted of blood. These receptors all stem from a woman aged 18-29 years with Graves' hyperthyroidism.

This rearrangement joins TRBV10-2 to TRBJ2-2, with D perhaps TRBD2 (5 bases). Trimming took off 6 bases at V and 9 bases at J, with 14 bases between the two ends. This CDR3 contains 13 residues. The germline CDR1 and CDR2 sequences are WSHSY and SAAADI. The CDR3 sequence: CASRDLRWRELFF. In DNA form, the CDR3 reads TGCGCCAGCAGGGACTTAAGATGGAGGGAGCTGTTTTTT.

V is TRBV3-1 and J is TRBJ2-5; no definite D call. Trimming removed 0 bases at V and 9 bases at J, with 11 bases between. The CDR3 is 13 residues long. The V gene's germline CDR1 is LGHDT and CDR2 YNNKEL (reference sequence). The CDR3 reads CASSQDDGRPQYF. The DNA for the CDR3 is TGTGCCAGCAGCCAAGACGACGGGCGGCCCCAGTACTTC.

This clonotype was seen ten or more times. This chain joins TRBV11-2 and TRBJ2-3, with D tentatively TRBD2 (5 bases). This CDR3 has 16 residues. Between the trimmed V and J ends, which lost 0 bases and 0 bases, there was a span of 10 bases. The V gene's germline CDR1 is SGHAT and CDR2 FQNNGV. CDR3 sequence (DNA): TGTGCCAGCAGCTTAGATACGGGATTTAGCACAGATACGCAGTATTTT. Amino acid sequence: CASSLDTGFSTDTQYF.

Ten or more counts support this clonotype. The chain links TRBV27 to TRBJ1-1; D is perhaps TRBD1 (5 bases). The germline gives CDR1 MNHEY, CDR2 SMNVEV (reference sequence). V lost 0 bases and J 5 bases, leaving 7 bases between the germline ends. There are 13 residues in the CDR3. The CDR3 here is CASSLSTDTEAFF. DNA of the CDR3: TGTGCCAGCAGTTTATCGACAGATACTGAAGCTTTCTTT.

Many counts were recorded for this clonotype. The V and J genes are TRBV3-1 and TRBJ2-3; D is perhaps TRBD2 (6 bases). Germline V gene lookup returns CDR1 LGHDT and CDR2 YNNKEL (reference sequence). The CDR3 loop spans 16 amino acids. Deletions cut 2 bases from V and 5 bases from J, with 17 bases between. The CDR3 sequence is CASSQPPPTGEDTQYF. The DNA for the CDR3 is TGTGCCAGCAGCCAACCGCCCCCGACGGGAGAAGATACGCAGTATTTT.

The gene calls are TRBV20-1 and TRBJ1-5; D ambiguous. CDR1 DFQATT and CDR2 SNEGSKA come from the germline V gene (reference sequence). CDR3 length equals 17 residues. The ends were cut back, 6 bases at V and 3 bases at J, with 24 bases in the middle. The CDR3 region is CSARGAGKLGLNQPQHF. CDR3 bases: TGCAGTGCCCGGGGAGCCGGGAAACTCGGTCTCAATCAGCCCCAGCATTTT.

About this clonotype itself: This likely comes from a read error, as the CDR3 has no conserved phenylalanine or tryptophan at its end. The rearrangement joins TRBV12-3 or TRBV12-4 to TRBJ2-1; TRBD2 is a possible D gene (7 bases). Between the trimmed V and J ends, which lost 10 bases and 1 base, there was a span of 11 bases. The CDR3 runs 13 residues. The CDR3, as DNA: TGTGCCACGAGGGGGGGTTCCTACAATGAGCAGTTCGTC. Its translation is CATRGGSYNEQFV.

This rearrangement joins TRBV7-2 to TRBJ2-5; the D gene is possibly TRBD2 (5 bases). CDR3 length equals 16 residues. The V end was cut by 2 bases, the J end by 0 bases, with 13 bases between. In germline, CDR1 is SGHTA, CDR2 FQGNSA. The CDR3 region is CASSLLKTIHQETQYF. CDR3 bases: TGTGCCAGCAGCTTATTGAAGACTATCCACCAAGAGACCCAGTACTTC.

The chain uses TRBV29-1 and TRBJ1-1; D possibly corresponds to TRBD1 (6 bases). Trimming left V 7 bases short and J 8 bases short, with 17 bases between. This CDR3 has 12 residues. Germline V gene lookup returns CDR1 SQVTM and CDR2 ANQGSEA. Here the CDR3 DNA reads TGCAGCGCCCTACAGGGATTTGGGGAAGCTTTCTTT. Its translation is CSALQGFGEAFF.

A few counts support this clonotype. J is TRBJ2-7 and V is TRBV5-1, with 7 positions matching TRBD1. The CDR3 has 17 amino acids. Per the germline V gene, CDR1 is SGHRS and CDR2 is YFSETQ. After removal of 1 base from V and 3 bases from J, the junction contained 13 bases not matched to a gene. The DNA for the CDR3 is TGCGCCAGCAGCTTGTTCTGGACAGGAGGAAAGAGCTACGAGCAGTACTTC. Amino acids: CASSLFWTGGKSYEQYF.

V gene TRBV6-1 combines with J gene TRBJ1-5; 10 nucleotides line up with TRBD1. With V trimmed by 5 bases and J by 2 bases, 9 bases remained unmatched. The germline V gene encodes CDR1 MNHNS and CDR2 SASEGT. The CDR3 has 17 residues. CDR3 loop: CASSPRDRGGGNQPQHF. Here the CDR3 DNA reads TGTGCCAGCAGTCCCCGGGACAGGGGTGGAGGCAATCAGCCCCAGCATTTT.

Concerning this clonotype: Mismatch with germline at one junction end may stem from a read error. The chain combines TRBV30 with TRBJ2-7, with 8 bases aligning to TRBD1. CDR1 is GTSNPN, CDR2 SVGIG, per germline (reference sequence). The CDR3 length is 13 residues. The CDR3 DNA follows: TGTGCCTGGAGGGGACAGGAAAGATACGGGCAGTACTTC. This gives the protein CAWRGQERYGQYF.

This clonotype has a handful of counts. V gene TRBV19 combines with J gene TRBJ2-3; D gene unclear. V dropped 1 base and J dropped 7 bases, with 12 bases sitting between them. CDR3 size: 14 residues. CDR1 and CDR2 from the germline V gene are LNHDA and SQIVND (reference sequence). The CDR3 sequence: CASSIAPRTNTQYF. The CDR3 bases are TGTGCCAGTAGTATAGCCCCCAGGACCAATACGCAGTATTTT.

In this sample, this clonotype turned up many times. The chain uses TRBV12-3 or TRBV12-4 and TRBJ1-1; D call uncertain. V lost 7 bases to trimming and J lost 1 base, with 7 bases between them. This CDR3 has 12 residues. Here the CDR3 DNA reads TGTGCCAGCATCTTTGGGAACACTGAAGCTTTCTTT. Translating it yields CASIFGNTEAFF.